Below are 9 T cell receptor beta chains sequenced from a single sample in a study of shared clonotypes between healthy human individuals. The repertoire was sequenced with immunoSEQ multiplex PCR; TCRdb's copy has only in-frame clones and lacks some. The sample records some 800,000 clones, around 92% being singletons. The naive CD8 population came from CD45RO-negative cells selected for CCR7, without terminally differentiated effector memory CD45RA+ cells. The material sequenced was naive CD8+ T cells sorted from blood. These receptors were obtained from a man in his thirties or forties in good health.

The chain joins TRBV14 to TRBJ2-7; 9 bases are a match to TRBD1. CDR1 is SGHDN, CDR2 FVKESK, per germline. V lost 4 bases and J lost 3; bases outside the gene matches: 10. The CDR3 spans 16 residues. The CDR3 loop reads CASSPPPGQGFYEQYF. Here the CDR3 DNA reads TGTGCCAGCAGCCCCCCCCCGGGACAGGGTTTCTACGAGCAGTACTTC.

The chain employs TRBV11-2 and TRBJ2-3; 11 nucleotides line up with TRBD2. V shed 5 bases, J shed 9 bases, and the junction held 10 bases outside the gene matches. The CDR3 sequence is 15 residues long. The V gene's germline CDR1 is SGHAT and CDR2 FQNNGV. CDR3 nucleotides: TGTGCCAGCAGCCCAAGACTAGCGGGAAAGGACACGCAGTATTTT. Translation gives CASSPRLAGKDTQYF. Full variable domain (rest looked up from reference TRBV11-2 and TRBJ2-3): EAGVAQSPRYKIIEKRQSVAFWCNPISGHATLYWYQQILGQGPKLLIQFQNNGVVDDSQLPKDRFSAERLKGVDSTLKIQPAKLEDSAVYLCASSPRLAGKDTQYFGPGTRLTVL.

V gene TRBV9 combines with J gene TRBJ2-1, with TRBD2 matching over 10 bases. CDR3 length equals 16 residues. The germline V gene has CDR1 SGDLS and CDR2 YYNGEE. The junction had 9 bases not matched to a gene; V was cut back by 3 bases and J by 6 bases. CDR3: CASSDGLAAKTNEQFF. The CDR3 DNA follows: TGTGCCAGCAGCGACGGACTAGCGGCTAAAACCAATGAGCAGTTCTTC.

The chain recombines TRBV28 with TRBJ2-7; either TRBD1 or TRBD2 may supply D (5 bases each). Germline V gene data show CDR1 as MDHEN and CDR2 as SYDVKM. The length of the CDR3 is 13 residues. With 6 bases removed from V and 2 bases from J, the gap between germline ends came to 11 bases. The CDR3 sequence: CASSPRGPYEQYF. CDR3 bases: TGTGCCAGCAGCCCCCGGGGACCCTACGAGCAGTACTTC. Filled out from reference TRBV28 and TRBJ2-7, the complete variable domain reads DVKVTQSSRYLVKRTGEKVFLECVQDMDHENMFWYRQDPGLGLRLIYFSYDVKMKEKGDIPEGYSVSREKKERFSLILESASTNQTSMYLCASSPRGPYEQYFGPGTRLTVT.

The chain combines TRBV6-5 with TRBJ2-7; the match to TRBD2 covers 8 bases. With 6 bases clipped from V and 0 bases from J, the junction kept 7 bases outside the gene matches. The germline gives CDR1 MNHEY, CDR2 SVGAGI. The CDR3 has 15 amino acids. CDR3 DNA: TGTGCCAGCAGAATTAGTAGCGGGATCTCCTACGAGCAGTACTTC. Its protein product is CASRISSGISYEQYF.

This clone appeared a single time. The V call is TRBV19, the J call TRBJ1-5; 7 positions agree with TRBD1. CDR1 LNHDA and CDR2 SQIVND come from the germline V gene (reference sequence). This CDR3 has 12 residues. V gave up 8 bases and J gave up 2 bases; unmatched junction bases: 0. CDR3: CASGQGNQPQHF. The CDR3 DNA reads as TGTGCCAGTGGACAGGGCAATCAGCCCCAGCATTTT.

The chain has TRBV11-2 and TRBJ2-7, with D unresolved. The CDR3 has 13 amino acids. Looked up from germline, CDR1 is SGHAT and CDR2 is FQNNGV. Trimming left V 1 base short and J 1 base short, with 5 bases between. CDR3 amino acids: CASSLARSYEQYF. As DNA, the CDR3 is TGTGCCAGCAGCTTAGCCAGGTCCTACGAGCAGTACTTC.

J is TRBJ1-3 and V is TRBV4-3; perhaps TRBD1 as D (5 bases). The germline V gene has CDR1 LGHNA and CDR2 YSLEER. V lost 4 bases, J lost 4 bases, and 17 bases lay in between. The CDR3 totals 16 residues. Here the CDR3 reads CASSRREGTSGNTIYF. CDR3 coding DNA: TGCGCCAGCAGCCGCCGTGAGGGGACCTCAGGAAACACCATATATTTT.

The sample holds one count of this clone. The genes are TRBV27 and TRBJ1-5; the D gene is possibly TRBD1 (5 bases). The ends were cut back, 6 bases at V and 7 bases at J, with 19 bases in the middle. The CDR3 runs to 15 residues. Germline CDR1 and CDR2: MNHEY and SMNVEV (reference sequence). The DNA for the CDR3 is TGTGCCAGCAGGCCGGGGCCACGAGGTGACCAGCCCCAGCATTTT. Its protein is CASRPGPRGDQPQHF.